This T cell receptor beta chain was recovered during a study of cytomegalovirus exposure and HLA in healthy donors. Study-level results: Testing in vitro showed a few CMV-associated chains specific for CMV antigens. Generally TCR sequences proved uncommon, though certain public TCRs appeared in numerous donors. Association of 15,000 to 20,000 TCR beta sequences with HLA alleles was found at 0.05 false discovery rate in a later analysis.

In regard to this clone: What it recognizes is unknown.

The PCR contained 60 Vbeta and 13 Jbeta primers. This table comes from immunoSEQ multiplex PCR, and its TCRdb copy is limited to in-frame clones, with some not included. Here the sample spans about 120,000 clones, approximately 70% being singletons. Germline-derived CDR1 and CDR2 are SEHNR and FQNEAQ (reference sequence). V was pared by 0 bases and J by 6 bases, with 11 bases between. The CDR3 contains 15 residues. This receptor was obtained from a woman aged 40 to 50 in good health and CMV-seropositive. The sample taken for sequencing was PBMCs. The chain joins TRBV7-9 to TRBJ1-4; D is possibly TRBD1 (6 bases). CDR3 sequence reads: CASSLAGGLYEKLFF. DNA for the CDR3: TGTGCCAGCAGCTTAGCCGGGGGGCTTTATGAAAAACTGTTTTTT.